These 27 T cell receptor beta chains were all obtained from the same sample, sequenced in a study of OX40 agonist ivuxolimab in advanced cancers. The method behind the library was the immunoSEQ multiplex PCR assay. In its TCRdb copy, this immuneACCESS table keeps in-frame sequences only and misses some clones. Where compared with another copy, unresolved V genes explain less than half of these, and the others have no known cause. The sample yields approximately 94,000 clones; about nine tenths were counted once. In total, the top ten clones hold about 0.15% of the sample. Source: CD4+ or CD8+ T cells sorted from blood, taken in a trial of the OX40 agonist ivuxolimab. The origin of the receptors is an adult with an advanced solid tumor such as melanoma, head and neck, liver or kidney cancer.

The chain carries TRBV28 and TRBJ1-2, with TRBD1 identical over 8 bases. Germline lookup yields CDR1 MDHEN and CDR2 SYDVKM. This CDR3 comprises 14 residues. J gave up 8 bases and V 3 bases, and 8 bases lay outside the gene matches. CDR3 residues: CASSFNQGARGYTF. The CDR3 nucleotides read TGTGCCAGCAGTTTCAATCAGGGGGCGCGGGGCTACACCTTC.

V usage is TRBV27 and J usage is TRBJ2-7; maybe TRBD1 (6 bases). V shed 6 bases and J shed 2 bases, with 20 bases lying between them. The CDR3 covers 16 residues. Germline loops: CDR1 MNHEY, CDR2 SMNVEV (reference sequence). The CDR3 nucleotides are TGTGCCAGCAGCCGGGACAAGGGAACCGTCACCTACGAGCAGTACTTC. Translating it yields CASSRDKGTVTYEQYF.

The V call is TRBV19, the J call TRBJ1-1; weak D call: TRBD1 (5 bases). The CDR3 runs 17 residues. Germline-derived CDR1 and CDR2 are LNHDA and SQIVND (reference sequence). V lost 1 base and J 0 bases, leaving 15 bases between the germline ends. DNA of the CDR3: TGTGCCAGTAGTATAGGATTGCGACAGACCATGAACACTGAAGCTTTCTTT. Amino acids: CASSIGLRQTMNTEAFF.

The chain has TRBV6-5 and TRBJ1-5; 7 bases fit TRBD1. Germline CDR1 MNHEY, CDR2 SVGAGI. The CDR3 has 15 residues. Trimming at V came to 6 bases and at J to 6 bases, leaving 11 bases not matched to a gene. This CDR3 reads CASRRGPGELQPQHF. The CDR3 region has the DNA TGTGCCAGCAGAAGGGGGCCAGGGGAGCTTCAGCCCCAGCATTTT.

This clone was detected once. The genes are TRBV4-2 and TRBJ2-5, with 8 positions matching TRBD2. This CDR3 is 18 amino acids long. V lost 0 bases, J lost 1 base, and 10 bases stayed unmatched. Germline loops: CDR1 LGHNA, CDR2 YNFKEQ. This CDR3 reads CASSQDLFSGVLQETQYF. CDR3 sequence (DNA): TGTGCCAGCAGCCAAGATCTGTTTAGCGGGGTACTCCAAGAGACCCAGTACTTC.

The V gene is TRBV10-3, the J gene TRBJ2-7, with D perhaps matching TRBD1 (7 bases). The CDR3 length is 14 residues. V dropped 4 bases and J dropped 5 bases, with 15 bases sitting between them. CDR1 is ENHRY, CDR2 SYGVKD, per germline. The CDR3 is CAISARGVPNEQYF. The CDR3 DNA reads as TGTGCCATCAGTGCCAGGGGGGTTCCCAACGAGCAGTACTTC.

V gene TRBV27 combines with J gene TRBJ1-1; TRBD1 might be the D (6 bases). V lost 7 bases to trimming and J lost 4 bases, with 16 bases between them. The CDR3 sequence is 14 residues long. Germline lookup yields CDR1 MNHEY and CDR2 SMNVEV (reference sequence). CDR3 sequence (DNA): TGTGCCAGCAATCTACAGGGAGGCGGCACTGAAGCTTTCTTT. It yields the protein CASNLQGGGTEAFF.

The chain combines TRBV30 with TRBJ1-6; weak D call: TRBD1 (6 bases). Germline V gene sequence: CDR1 GTSNPN, CDR2 SVGIG (reference sequence). Trimming stripped 4 bases from V and 10 bases from J, with 17 bases between. This CDR3 spans 14 amino acids. DNA for the CDR3: TGTGCCTGGATGGCGGGGGGGGGCAACTCACCCCTCCACTTT. This translates into CAWMAGGGNSPLHF.

The gene calls are TRBV2 and TRBJ2-2, with a tentative D call TRBD1 (5 bases). Between the trimmed V and J ends, which lost 8 bases and 3 bases, there was a span of 13 bases. CDR1 SNHLY and CDR2 FYNNEI come from the germline V gene. The CDR3 is made up of 14 amino acids. Here the CDR3 DNA reads TGTGCCAGCTTTCGCTCAGGGTACACCGGGGAGCTGTTTTTT. It encodes CASFRSGYTGELFF.

The chain joins TRBV2 to TRBJ2-1, with 9 bases lining up with TRBD1. The CDR3 covers 15 residues. Germline lookup yields CDR1 SNHLY and CDR2 FYNNEI. J was trimmed by 9 bases and V by 4 bases; bases with no gene match: 10. CDR3 loop: CASSVAQGARSEQFF. CDR3 nucleotide sequence: TGTGCCAGCAGTGTGGCACAGGGGGCGCGCAGTGAGCAGTTCTTC.

The chain couples TRBV29-1 to TRBJ2-7; 9 bases are shared with TRBD2. CDR3 size: 12 residues. CDR1 is SQVTM, CDR2 ANQGSEA, per germline. Germline trimming cut 7 bases from V and 5 bases from J; bases unmatched to any gene: 6. CDR3 nucleotides: TGCAGCGGCGCGGGGGGGGGCAACGAGCAGTACTTC. Residues: CSGAGGGNEQYF.

This chain joins TRBV11-2 and TRBJ2-3; D gene ambiguous. Trimming stripped 5 bases from V and 0 bases from J, with 3 bases between. Germline V gives CDR1 SGHAT, CDR2 FQNNGV. The CDR3 length is 12 residues. The CDR3 loop reads CASSPSTDTQYF. CDR3 sequence (DNA): TGTGCCAGCAGCCCAAGCACAGATACGCAGTATTTT. The full variable domain, rest sourced from reference TRBV11-2 and TRBJ2-3, is EAGVAQSPRYKIIEKRQSVAFWCNPISGHATLYWYQQILGQGPKLLIQFQNNGVVDDSQLPKDRFSAERLKGVDSTLKIQPAKLEDSAVYLCASSPSTDTQYFGPGTRLTVL.

The J gene is TRBJ2-7, the V gene TRBV18; 7 positions match TRBD2. CDR3 size: 13 residues. Germline trimming cut 6 bases from V and 1 base from J; bases unmatched to any gene: 3. Germline CDR1 is KGHSH and CDR2 is LQKENI. Here the CDR3 reads CASSLAESYEQYF. CDR3 in DNA: TGTGCCAGCTCCCTAGCGGAATCCTACGAGCAGTACTTC.

The chain recombines TRBV6-1 with TRBJ2-3, with D uncertain. V dropped 3 bases and J dropped 6 bases, with 7 bases sitting between them. The germline V gene encodes CDR1 MNHNS and CDR2 SASEGT. CDR3 length: 12 residues. CDR3 nucleotide sequence: TGTGCCAGCAGTGACCAGTCGGATACGCAGTATTTT. This gives the protein CASSDQSDTQYF.

V and J are TRBV30 and TRBJ1-3; a weak D match, TRBD1 (5 bases). V gave up 3 bases and J gave up 7 bases, with 16 bases separating them. Germline V lookup: CDR1 GTSNPN, CDR2 SVGIG (reference sequence). There are 14 residues in the CDR3. The CDR3 DNA reads as TGTGCCTGGAGCCCCCGGGATTGGGGGAACACCATATATTTT. Residues: CAWSPRDWGNTIYF.

The V call is TRBV2, the J call TRBJ2-1; D possibly corresponds to TRBD1 (6 bases). CDR1 and CDR2 from the germline V gene are SNHLY and FYNNEI. This CDR3 is 11 amino acids long. V lost 6 bases, J lost 12 bases, and 12 bases lay in between. The CDR3 protein is CASSEGVRQFF. As DNA, the CDR3 is TGTGCCAGCAGCGAGGGGGTTAGGCAGTTCTTC.

There are a few counts of this clone. This rearrangement joins TRBV5-4 to TRBJ2-7; possible D gene TRBD1, 6 bases. CDR1 is SGHNT, CDR2 YYREEE, per germline (reference sequence). V was cut by 2 bases and J by 2 bases, with 11 bases left in between. This CDR3 spans 14 amino acids. CDR3 DNA sequence: TGTGCCAGCAGCTTTACGACAGGTGCCTACGAGCAGTACTTC. This encodes CASSFTTGAYEQYF.

V and J are TRBV21-1 and TRBJ2-5; TRBD1, the D gene given by the table, was not confirmed from the DNA. TRBV21-1 is a recognized pseudogene. CDR3 length equals 15 residues. CDR3 region: CASSKEPGGVGTQYF. The DNA for the CDR3 is TGTGCCAGCAGCAAAGAGCCAGGGGGAGTCGGGACCCAGTACTTC.

CDR3 DNA: TGTGCCAGCAGACTCAGCGGGGGGGCTTACAATGAGCAGTTCTTC. This codes for CASRLSGGAYNEQFF. The V and J genes are TRBV14 and TRBJ2-1; 10 nucleotides match TRBD2. The CDR3 runs to 15 residues. Germline V gene sequence: CDR1 SGHDN, CDR2 FVKESK. V lost 6 bases and J lost 4; bases outside the gene matches: 6.

V is TRBV5-1 and J is TRBJ2-2, with 11 bases identical to TRBD2. The germline gives CDR1 SGHRS, CDR2 YFSETQ. The CDR3 has 18 amino acids. The trim removed 0 bases at V and 3 bases at J, leaving 7 bases unmatched. This chain's CDR3 is CASSLVVSGGADTGELFF. The CDR3 DNA is TGCGCCAGCAGCTTGGTCGTTAGCGGGGGGGCCGACACCGGGGAGCTGTTTTTT.

This clone has a handful of counts. The chain combines TRBV6-5 with TRBJ2-1; D may be TRBD1 or TRBD2 (5 bases each). Trimming removed 8 bases from V and 7 bases from J, with 18 bases in between. Germline-derived CDR1 and CDR2 are MNHEY and SVGAGI. This CDR3 comprises 14 residues. CDR3 nucleotides: TGTGCCAGCTCCCGGCCGGGACCGACGAATGAGCAGTTCTTC. Its protein is CASSRPGPTNEQFF.

V and J are TRBV5-1 and TRBJ2-2; 8 nucleotides line up with TRBD2. The CDR3 runs 16 residues. The V segment lost 4 bases and the J segment 4 bases; nucleotides outside the gene matches: 9. Germline V gives CDR1 SGHRS, CDR2 YFSETQ. The CDR3 nucleotides are TGCGCCAGCAGCCCTCGGGGGGGATCCTCCACCGGGGAGCTGTTTTTT. Translated, it gives CASSPRGGSSTGELFF. Combining the CDR3 with reference TRBV5-1 and TRBJ2-2 gives the whole variable domain KAGVTQTPRYLIKTRGQQVTLSCSPISGHRSVSWYQQTPGQGLQFLFEYFSETQRNKGNFPGRFSGRQFSNSRSEMNVSTLELGDSALYLCASSPRGGSSTGELFFGEGSRLTVL.

V is TRBV19 and J is TRBJ1-5; tentative D call: TRBD1 (6 bases). The germline CDR1 and CDR2 sequences are LNHDA and SQIVND (reference sequence). This CDR3 region has 17 residues. V shed 5 bases and J shed 0 bases, with 17 bases lying between them. The chain's CDR3 is CASSSRAAGASNQPQHF. In DNA, the CDR3 is TGTGCCAGTAGTTCGCGCGCTGCAGGGGCTAGCAATCAGCCCCAGCATTTT.

The chain carries TRBV7-2 and TRBJ2-5; D is unresolved. The CDR3 loop spans 15 amino acids. V was cut by 3 bases and J by 0 bases, with 11 bases left in between. The V gene's germline CDR1 is SGHTA and CDR2 FQGNSA. The CDR3 reads CASSLVWANQETQYF. CDR3 sequence (DNA): TGTGCCAGCAGCTTGGTATGGGCCAACCAAGAGACCCAGTACTTC.

The V gene is TRBV29-1, the J gene TRBJ1-1; no clear D. Between the trimmed V and J ends, which lost 1 base and 11 bases, there was a span of 11 bases. The CDR3 extends over 11 amino acids. The germline gives CDR1 SQVTM, CDR2 ANQGSEA. The CDR3, as DNA: TGCAGCGTTGAAGCGTGGGCCGGGGCTTTCTTT. This translates into CSVEAWAGAFF.

The chain employs TRBV30 and TRBJ1-5, with D possibly TRBD1 on 5 matching bases. Germline V CDR1 and CDR2: GTSNPN, SVGIG (reference sequence). CDR3 length: 13 amino acids. V lost 5 bases to trimming and J lost 5 bases, with 13 bases between them. The DNA of the CDR3 is TGTGCCTGGGCGGGGGAGTCTCATCAGCCCCAGCATTTT. It is translated as CAWAGESHQPQHF.

The rearrangement uses TRBV6-1 and TRBJ2-7, with TRBD2 as a possible D gene (6 bases). Germline assignment: CDR1 MNHNS and CDR2 SASEGT. V dropped 4 bases and J dropped 3 bases, with 13 bases sitting between them. The CDR3 length is 14 residues. CDR3 nucleotide sequence: TGTGCCAGCAGTGCACGGGAGAGGGACTACGAGCAGTACTTC. This codes for CASSARERDYEQYF.